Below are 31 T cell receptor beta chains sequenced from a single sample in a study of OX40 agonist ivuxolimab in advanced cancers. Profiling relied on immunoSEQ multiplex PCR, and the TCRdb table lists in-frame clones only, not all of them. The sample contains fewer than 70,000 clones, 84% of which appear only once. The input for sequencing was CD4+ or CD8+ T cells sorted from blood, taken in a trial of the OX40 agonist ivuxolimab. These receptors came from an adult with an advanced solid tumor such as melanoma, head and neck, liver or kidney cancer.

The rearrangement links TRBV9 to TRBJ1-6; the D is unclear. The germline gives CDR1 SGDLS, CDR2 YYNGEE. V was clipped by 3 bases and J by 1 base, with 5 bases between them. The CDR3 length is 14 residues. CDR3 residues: CASSETSYNSPLHF. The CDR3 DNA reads TGTGCCAGCAGCGAAACTTCCTATAATTCACCCCTCCACTTT.

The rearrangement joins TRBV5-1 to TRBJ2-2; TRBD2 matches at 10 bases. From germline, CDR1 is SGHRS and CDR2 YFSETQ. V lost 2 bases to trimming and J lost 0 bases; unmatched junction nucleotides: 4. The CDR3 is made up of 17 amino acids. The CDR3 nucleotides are TGCGCCAGCAGCTTTCCTAGCGGGGGACCGAACACCGGGGAGCTGTTTTTT. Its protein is CASSFPSGGPNTGELFF.

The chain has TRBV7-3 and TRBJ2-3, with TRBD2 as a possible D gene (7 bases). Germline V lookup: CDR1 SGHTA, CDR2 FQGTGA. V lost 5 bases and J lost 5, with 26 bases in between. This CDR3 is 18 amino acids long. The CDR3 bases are TGTGCCAGCAGCCCCAACCCCCCCCGGGGGGCCCTGGTAGATACGCAGTATTTT. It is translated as CASSPNPPRGALVDTQYF.

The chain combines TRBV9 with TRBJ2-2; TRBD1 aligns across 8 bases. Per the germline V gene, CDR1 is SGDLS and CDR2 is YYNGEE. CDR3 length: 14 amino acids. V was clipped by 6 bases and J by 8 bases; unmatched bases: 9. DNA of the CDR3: TGTGCCAGCACGCGGGACAGGCTTCGGGGGGAGCTGTTTTTT. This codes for CASTRDRLRGELFF. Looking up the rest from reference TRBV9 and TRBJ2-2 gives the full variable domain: DSGVTQTPKHLITATGQRVTLRCSPRSGDLSVYWYQQSLDQGLQFLIQYYNGEERAKGNILERFSAQQFPDLHSELNLSSLELGDSALYFCASTRDRLRGELFFGEGSRLTVL.

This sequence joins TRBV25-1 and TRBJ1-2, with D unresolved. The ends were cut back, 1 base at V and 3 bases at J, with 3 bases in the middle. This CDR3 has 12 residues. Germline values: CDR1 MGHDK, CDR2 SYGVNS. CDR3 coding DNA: TGTGCCAGCAGTGAATTGGACTATGGCTACACCTTC. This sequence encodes CASSELDYGYTF.

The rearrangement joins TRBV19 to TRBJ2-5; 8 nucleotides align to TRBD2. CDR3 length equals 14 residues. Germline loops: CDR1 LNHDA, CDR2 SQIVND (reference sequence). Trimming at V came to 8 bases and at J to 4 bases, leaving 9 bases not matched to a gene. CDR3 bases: TGTGCCAGTGGGGCCGGGGGGGGTACAGAGACCCAGTACTTC. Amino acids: CASGAGGGTETQYF.

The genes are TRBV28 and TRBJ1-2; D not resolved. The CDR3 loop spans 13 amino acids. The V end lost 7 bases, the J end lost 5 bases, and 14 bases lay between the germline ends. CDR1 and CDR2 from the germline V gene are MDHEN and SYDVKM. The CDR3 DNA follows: TGTGCCAGCAAAGACTCGACGATGTATGGCTACACCTTC. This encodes CASKDSTMYGYTF.

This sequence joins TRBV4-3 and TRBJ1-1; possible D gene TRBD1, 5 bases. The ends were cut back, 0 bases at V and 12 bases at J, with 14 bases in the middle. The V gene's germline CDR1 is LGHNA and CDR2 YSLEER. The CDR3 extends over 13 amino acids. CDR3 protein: CASSQEMQGETFF. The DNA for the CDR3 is TGCGCCAGCAGCCAAGAAATGCAGGGTGAGACTTTCTTT.

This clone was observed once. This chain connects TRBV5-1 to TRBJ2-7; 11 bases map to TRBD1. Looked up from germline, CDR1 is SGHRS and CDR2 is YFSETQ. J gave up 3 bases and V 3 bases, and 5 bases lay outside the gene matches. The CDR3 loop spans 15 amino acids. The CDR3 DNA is TGCGCCAGCAGCTGGGCCGGGACAGGGGGCTACGAGCAGTACTTC. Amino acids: CASSWAGTGGYEQYF.

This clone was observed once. CDR3 nucleotide sequence: TGTGCCAGTAGTATCCAGGGGTGGAACTACAATGAGCAGTTCTTC. As protein: CASSIQGWNYNEQFF. The chain links TRBV19 to TRBJ2-1, with TRBD1 as a possible D gene (6 bases). Germline-derived CDR1 and CDR2 are LNHDA and SQIVND (reference sequence). V was shortened by 3 bases and J by 3 bases, with 12 bases between the two germline ends. The CDR3 extends over 15 amino acids.

The CDR3 spells CASSLASNTEAFF. The CDR3 nucleotides read TGTGCCAGCAGTTTGGCCAGTAACACTGAAGCTTTCTTT. V gene TRBV27 combines with J gene TRBJ1-1; D not certain. V was pared by 3 bases and J by 2 bases, with 7 bases between. The CDR3 spans 13 residues. Germline-derived CDR1 and CDR2 are MNHEY and SMNVEV (reference sequence).

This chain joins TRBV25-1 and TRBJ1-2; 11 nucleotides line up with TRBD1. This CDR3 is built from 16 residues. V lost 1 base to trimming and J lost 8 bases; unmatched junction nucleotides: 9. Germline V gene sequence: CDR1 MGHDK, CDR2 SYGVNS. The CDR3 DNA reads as TGTGCCAGCAGTGAATCGGGACAGGGGGACCGGCTAGGCTACACCTTC. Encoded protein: CASSESGQGDRLGYTF.

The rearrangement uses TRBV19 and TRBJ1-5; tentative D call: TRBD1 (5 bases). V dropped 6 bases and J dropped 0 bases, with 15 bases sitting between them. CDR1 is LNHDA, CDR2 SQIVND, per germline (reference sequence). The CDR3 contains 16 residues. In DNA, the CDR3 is TGTGCCAGTAGATTGGTGGTGAGGGGTAGCAATCAGCCCCAGCATTTT. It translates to CASRLVVRGSNQPQHF.

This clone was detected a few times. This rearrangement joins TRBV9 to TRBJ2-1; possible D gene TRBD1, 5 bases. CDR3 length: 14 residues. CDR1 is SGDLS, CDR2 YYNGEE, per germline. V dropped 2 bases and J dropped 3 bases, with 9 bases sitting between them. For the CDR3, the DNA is TGTGCCAGCAGCGTTGACAGAATCTACAATGAGCAGTTCTTC. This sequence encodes CASSVDRIYNEQFF.

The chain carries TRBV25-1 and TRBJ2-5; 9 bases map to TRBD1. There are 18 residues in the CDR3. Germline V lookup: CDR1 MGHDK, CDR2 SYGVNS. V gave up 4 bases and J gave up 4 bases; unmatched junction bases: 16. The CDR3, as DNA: TGTGCCAGCAGTGGTGGGGTCGGGGGACAGGGAATCACAGAGACCCAGTACTTC. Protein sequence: CASSGGVGGQGITETQYF.

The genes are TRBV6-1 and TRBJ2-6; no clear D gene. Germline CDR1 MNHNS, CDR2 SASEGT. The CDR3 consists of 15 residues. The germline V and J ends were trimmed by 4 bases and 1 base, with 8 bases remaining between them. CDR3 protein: CASSAGWSGANVLTF. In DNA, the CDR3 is TGTGCCAGCAGTGCCGGTTGGTCTGGGGCCAACGTCCTGACTTTC.

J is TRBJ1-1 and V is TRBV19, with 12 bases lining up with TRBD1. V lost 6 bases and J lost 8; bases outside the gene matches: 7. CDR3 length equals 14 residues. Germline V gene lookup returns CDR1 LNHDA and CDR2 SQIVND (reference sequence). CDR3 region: CASSPGTGGSEAFF. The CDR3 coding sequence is TGTGCCAGTAGCCCCGGGACAGGGGGCTCCGAAGCTTTCTTT.

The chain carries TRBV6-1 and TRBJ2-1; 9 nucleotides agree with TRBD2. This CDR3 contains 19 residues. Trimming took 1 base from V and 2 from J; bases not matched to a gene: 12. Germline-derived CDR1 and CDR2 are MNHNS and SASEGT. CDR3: CASSEVGAGGPPPYNEQFF. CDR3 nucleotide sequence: TGTGCCAGCAGTGAAGTGGGAGCGGGGGGCCCTCCTCCCTACAATGAGCAGTTCTTC.

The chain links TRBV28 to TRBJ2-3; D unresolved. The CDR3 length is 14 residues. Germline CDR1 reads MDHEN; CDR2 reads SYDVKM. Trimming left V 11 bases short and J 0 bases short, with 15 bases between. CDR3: CAHASLTSTDTQYF. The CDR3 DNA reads TGTGCCCACGCTTCCCTTACTAGCACAGATACGCAGTATTTT.

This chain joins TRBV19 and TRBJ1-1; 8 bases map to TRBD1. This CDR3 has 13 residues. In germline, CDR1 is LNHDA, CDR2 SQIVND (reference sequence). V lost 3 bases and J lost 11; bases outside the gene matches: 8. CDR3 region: CASSMVPDRAAFF. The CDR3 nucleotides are TGTGCCAGTAGTATGGTTCCGGACAGGGCGGCTTTCTTT.

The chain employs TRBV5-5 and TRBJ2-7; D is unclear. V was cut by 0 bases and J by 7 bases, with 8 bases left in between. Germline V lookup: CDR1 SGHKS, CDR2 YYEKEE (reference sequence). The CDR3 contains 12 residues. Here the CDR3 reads CASSLGQVEQYF. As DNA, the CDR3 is TGTGCCAGCAGCTTGGGGCAGGTAGAGCAGTACTTC.

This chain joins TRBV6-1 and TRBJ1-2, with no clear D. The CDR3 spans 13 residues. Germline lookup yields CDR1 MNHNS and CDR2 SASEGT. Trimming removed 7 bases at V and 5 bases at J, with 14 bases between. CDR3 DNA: TGTGCCAGCAAAATGGCGGGGTCGTATGGCTACACCTTC. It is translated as CASKMAGSYGYTF.

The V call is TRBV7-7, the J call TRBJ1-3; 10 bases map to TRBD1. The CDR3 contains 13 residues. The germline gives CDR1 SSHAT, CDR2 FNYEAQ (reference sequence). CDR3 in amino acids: CASGQGVSNTIYF. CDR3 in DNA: TGTGCTAGCGGACAGGGGGTATCAAACACCATATATTTT. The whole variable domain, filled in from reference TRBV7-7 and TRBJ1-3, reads GAGVSQSPRYKVTKRGQDVTLRCDPISSHATLYWYQQALGQGPEFLTYFNYEAQPDKSGLPSDRFSAERPEGSISTLTIQRTEQRDSAMYRCASGQGVSNTIYFGEGSWLTVV.

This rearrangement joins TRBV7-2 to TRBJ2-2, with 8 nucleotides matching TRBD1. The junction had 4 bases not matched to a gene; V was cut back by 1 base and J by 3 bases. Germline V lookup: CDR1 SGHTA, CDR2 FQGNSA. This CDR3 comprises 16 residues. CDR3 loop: CASSLEAGGYTGELFF. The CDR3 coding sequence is TGTGCCAGCAGCTTAGAGGCAGGGGGCTACACCGGGGAGCTGTTTTTT.

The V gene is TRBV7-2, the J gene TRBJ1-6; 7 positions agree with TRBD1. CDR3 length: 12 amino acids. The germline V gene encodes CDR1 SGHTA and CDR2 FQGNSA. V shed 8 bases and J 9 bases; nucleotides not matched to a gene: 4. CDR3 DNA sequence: TGTGCCAGCGGCAGGGGGTTTTCACCCCTCCACTTT. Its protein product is CASGRGFSPLHF.

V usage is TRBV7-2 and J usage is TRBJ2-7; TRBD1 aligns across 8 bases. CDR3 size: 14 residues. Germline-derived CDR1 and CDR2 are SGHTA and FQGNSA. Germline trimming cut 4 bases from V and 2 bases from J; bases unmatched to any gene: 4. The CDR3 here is CASSYNRGTYEQYF. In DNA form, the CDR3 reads TGTGCCAGCAGCTATAACAGGGGGACCTACGAGCAGTACTTC.

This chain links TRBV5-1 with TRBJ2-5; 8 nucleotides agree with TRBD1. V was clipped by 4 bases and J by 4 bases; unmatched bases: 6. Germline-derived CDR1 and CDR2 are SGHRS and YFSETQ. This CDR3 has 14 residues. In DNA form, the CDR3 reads TGCGCCAGCAGCCCCCAGGGGGCAGGAGAGACCCAGTACTTC. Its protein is CASSPQGAGETQYF. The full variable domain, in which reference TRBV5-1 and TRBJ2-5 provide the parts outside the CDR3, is KAGVTQTPRYLIKTRGQQVTLSCSPISGHRSVSWYQQTPGQGLQFLFEYFSETQRNKGNFPGRFSGRQFSNSRSEMNVSTLELGDSALYLCASSPQGAGETQYFGPGTRLLVL.

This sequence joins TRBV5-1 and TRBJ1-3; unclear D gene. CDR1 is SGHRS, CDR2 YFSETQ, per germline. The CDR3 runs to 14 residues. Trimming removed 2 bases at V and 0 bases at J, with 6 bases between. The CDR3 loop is CASSFLGSGNTIYF. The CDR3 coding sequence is TGCGCCAGCAGCTTCCTCGGCTCTGGAAACACCATATATTTT.

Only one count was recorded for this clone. The CDR3 loop reads CASSTASGPTDTQYF. In DNA form, the CDR3 reads TGTGCCAGCAGCACAGCTAGCGGACCCACAGATACGCAGTATTTT. The chain combines TRBV7-3 with TRBJ2-3; TRBD2 matches 7 bases. Germline V lookup: CDR1 SGHTA, CDR2 FQGTGA. The CDR3 is 15 amino acids. V gave up 5 bases and J gave up 2 bases; unmatched junction bases: 7.

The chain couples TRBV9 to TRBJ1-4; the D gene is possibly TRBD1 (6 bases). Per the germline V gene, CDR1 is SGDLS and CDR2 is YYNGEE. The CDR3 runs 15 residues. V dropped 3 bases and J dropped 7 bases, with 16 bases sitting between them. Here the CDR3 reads CASSAGGGLAEKLFF. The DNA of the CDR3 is TGTGCCAGCAGCGCCGGCGGGGGCCTAGCTGAAAAACTGTTTTTT.

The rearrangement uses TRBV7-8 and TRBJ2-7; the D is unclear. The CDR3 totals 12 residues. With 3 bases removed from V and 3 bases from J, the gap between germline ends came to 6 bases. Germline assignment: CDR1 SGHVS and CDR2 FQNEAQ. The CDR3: CASSFLNYEQYF. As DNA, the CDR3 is TGTGCCAGCAGCTTCCTGAACTACGAGCAGTACTTC.